A single sample gave rise to the 23 T cell receptor beta chains below, sequenced in a study of OX40 agonist ivuxolimab in advanced cancers. The protocol was immunoSEQ multiplex PCR, while the TCRdb copy is restricted to in-frame clones and leaves out a portion. The table has about 64,000 clones, 85% to 95% seen once. Sample: CD4+ or CD8+ T cells sorted from blood, taken in a trial of the OX40 agonist ivuxolimab. Every receptor here comes from an adult with an advanced solid tumor such as melanoma, head and neck, liver or kidney cancer.

This clone is a singleton in its sample. J is TRBJ2-5 and V is TRBV11-2, with unresolved D. Germline-derived CDR1 and CDR2 are SGHAT and FQNNGV. The V end lost 5 bases, the J end lost 5 bases, and 15 bases lay between the germline ends. The CDR3 extends over 14 amino acids. The CDR3 DNA sequence: TGTGCCAGCAGCCCCTCAAGGGCTGCGGAGACCCAGTACTTC. This encodes CASSPSRAAETQYF.

This chain joins TRBV5-4 and TRBJ2-7, with D possibly being TRBD1 or TRBD2 (5 bases each). Between the trimmed V and J ends, which lost 0 bases and 1 base, there was a span of 20 bases. The CDR3 covers 18 residues. Germline V gene sequence: CDR1 SGHNT, CDR2 YYREEE (reference sequence). Written as DNA, the CDR3 is TGTGCCAGCAGCTTGGGCGACCGTGGGGGACCAGCATCCTACGAGCAGTACTTC. It specifies CASSLGDRGGPASYEQYF.

The V and J genes are TRBV6-5 and TRBJ2-1; D is uncertain. V lost 2 bases and J 4 bases, leaving 9 bases between the germline ends. The CDR3 has 14 amino acids. Per the germline V gene, CDR1 is MNHEY and CDR2 is SVGAGI. In DNA, the CDR3 is TGTGCCAGCAGTTACGTGCCCATGTACAATGAGCAGTTCTTC. Encoded protein: CASSYVPMYNEQFF.

The rearrangement links TRBV7-9 to TRBJ2-3, with TRBD2 identical over 11 bases. This CDR3 has 16 amino acids. CDR1 is SEHNR and CDR2 is FQNEAQ in the germline V gene (reference sequence). J was trimmed by 2 bases and V by 6 bases; bases with no gene match: 7. The CDR3 spells CASRRLAGGLTDTQYF. The CDR3, as DNA: TGTGCCAGCAGGAGGCTAGCGGGAGGCCTCACAGATACGCAGTATTTT.

The rearrangement uses TRBV5-5 and TRBJ1-3; 7 bases map to TRBD1. CDR1 and CDR2 (germline): SGHKS, YYEKEE (reference sequence). This CDR3 is built from 14 residues. V was clipped by 0 bases and J by 5 bases; unmatched bases: 2. In DNA, the CDR3 is TGTGCCAGCAGCTTGGACAGGGGAAGAAACACCATATATTTT. Residues: CASSLDRGRNTIYF.

The chain combines TRBV25-1 with TRBJ2-1; 14 bases are a match to TRBD2. CDR3 length: 15 amino acids. CDR1 and CDR2 from the germline V gene are MGHDK and SYGVNS. J was trimmed by 9 bases and V by 6 bases; bases with no gene match: 7. CDR3 residues: CASRGLAGASGEQFF. CDR3 DNA: TGTGCCAGCAGGGGACTAGCGGGAGCCTCGGGTGAGCAGTTCTTC.

The gene calls are TRBV18 and TRBJ1-2, with 9 bases that match TRBD1. The CDR3 sequence is 14 residues long. The V gene end was trimmed by 3 bases and the J gene end by 3 bases; junction bases not matched to a gene: 2. Germline-derived CDR1 and CDR2 are KGHSH and LQKENI. The CDR3 region is CASSPRTGDYGYTF. CDR3 nucleotide sequence: TGTGCCAGCTCACCGCGGACAGGGGACTATGGCTACACCTTC.

The gene calls are TRBV27 and TRBJ2-2; 11 bases agree with TRBD2. With 6 bases clipped from V and 7 bases from J, the junction kept 10 bases outside the gene matches. CDR3 length: 16 residues. The V gene's germline CDR1 is MNHEY and CDR2 SMNVEV (reference sequence). The CDR3 bases are TGTGCCAGCAGGACCACTAGCGGGAGTGGGGGCGGGGAGCTGTTTTTT. It yields the protein CASRTTSGSGGGELFF.

The sample holds a few counts of this clone. The CDR3 here is CAWSRQGFYGYTF. CDR3 coding DNA: TGTGCCTGGAGTAGACAGGGCTTCTATGGCTACACCTTC. The chain recombines TRBV30 with TRBJ1-2; 7 bases align to TRBD1. Germline V CDR1 and CDR2: GTSNPN, SVGIG (reference sequence). Germline trimming cut 2 bases from V and 4 bases from J; bases unmatched to any gene: 4. The CDR3 contains 13 residues.

V is TRBV2 and J is TRBJ1-6; 8 bases are a match to TRBD1. CDR3 length: 15 amino acids. CDR1 is SNHLY, CDR2 FYNNEI, per germline. V was pared by 6 bases and J by 9 bases, with 10 bases of the junction left unmatched. CDR3 sequence: CASSPATGEGSPLHF. The CDR3 nucleotides are TGTGCCAGCAGCCCCGCGACAGGGGAGGGTTCACCCCTCCACTTT.

The sample holds one count of this clone. This sequence joins TRBV30 and TRBJ2-5, with D perhaps TRBD1 or TRBD2 (5 bases each). CDR1 is GTSNPN, CDR2 SVGIG, per germline (reference sequence). The V end lost 3 bases, the J end lost 4 bases, and 27 bases lay between the germline ends. This CDR3 region has 18 residues. CDR3 nucleotide sequence: TGTGCCTGGAGCGTCGGCGTAGCGAATACGGGGCAGGGAGAGACCCAGTACTTC. It encodes CAWSVGVANTGQGETQYF.

Written as DNA, the CDR3 is TGCGCCAGCAGCCAGGAGAGGGCTAGCGGAAACACCGGGGAGCTGTTTTTT. It specifies CASSQERASGNTGELFF. This chain uses TRBV4-3 with TRBJ2-2; 7 positions match TRBD2. The CDR3 totals 17 residues. With V trimmed by 3 bases and J by 2 bases, 9 bases remained unmatched. Germline-derived CDR1 and CDR2 are LGHNA and YSLEER.

This clone turned up a few times. V usage is TRBV19 and J usage is TRBJ2-2; D might be TRBD2 (6 bases). Germline CDR1 reads LNHDA; CDR2 reads SQIVND (reference sequence). The V end lost 9 bases, the J end lost 6 bases, and 11 bases lay between the germline ends. This CDR3 is built from 12 residues. DNA for the CDR3: TGTGCCAGCAGGGAGCGGGCCGGGGAGCTGTTTTTT. This sequence encodes CASRERAGELFF.

The chain uses TRBV7-2 and TRBJ1-5; D gene unclear. Germline V CDR1 and CDR2: SGHTA, FQGNSA. Between the trimmed V and J ends, which lost 2 bases and 7 bases, there was a span of 6 bases. The length of the CDR3 is 12 residues. In DNA form, the CDR3 reads TGTGCCAGCAGCTTAATGTACCAGCCCCAGCATTTT. This translates into CASSLMYQPQHF.

The chain uses TRBV20-1 and TRBJ2-5; D gene uncertain. Germline CDR1 and CDR2: DFQATT and SNEGSKA (reference sequence). The length of the CDR3 is 11 residues. The ends were cut back, 3 bases at V and 4 bases at J, with 6 bases in the middle. CDR3 DNA sequence: TGCAGTGCTAGTTTTGGAGAGACCCAGTACTTC. It translates to CSASFGETQYF.

This chain uses TRBV5-1 with TRBJ1-1, with TRBD1 matching 7 bases. This CDR3 spans 17 amino acids. V lost 4 bases and J lost 4; bases outside the gene matches: 16. Germline assignment: CDR1 SGHRS and CDR2 YFSETQ. In DNA form, the CDR3 reads TGCGCCAGCAGCCGCGGGGGGACACAGGGGCTGGGCACTGAAGCTTTCTTT. Its translation is CASSRGGTQGLGTEAFF.

V is TRBV7-9 and J is TRBJ2-6; the D is unclear. The CDR3 totals 15 residues. Germline CDR1 is SEHNR and CDR2 is FQNEAQ (reference sequence). V lost 2 bases, J lost 4 bases, and 9 bases lay in between. The chain's CDR3 is CASSLLGSGANVLTF. As DNA, the CDR3 is TGTGCCAGCAGCTTACTGGGGTCCGGGGCCAACGTCCTGACTTTC.

The chain is built from TRBV6-6 and TRBJ2-5; unclear D gene. V was cut by 11 bases and J by 7 bases, with 17 bases left in between. Germline CDR1 reads MNHNY; CDR2 reads SVGAGI (reference sequence). The CDR3 is 12 amino acids. CDR3 bases: TGTGCCGTCGGCGACCCGCGGCGGACCCAGTACTTC. Translated: CAVGDPRRTQYF.

This clone was found once. The gene calls are TRBV2 and TRBJ1-2; the D is unclear. Trimming stripped 5 bases from V and 5 bases from J, with 9 bases between. Germline CDR1 reads SNHLY; CDR2 reads FYNNEI. The CDR3 is 12 amino acids. CDR3 in amino acids: CASSIQSYGYTF. In DNA form, the CDR3 reads TGTGCCAGCAGTATCCAAAGTTATGGCTACACCTTC.

J is TRBJ1-1 and V is TRBV14; tentatively, D is TRBD1 (6 bases). Trimming pared 1 base from V and 11 bases from J, leaving 14 bases between. This CDR3 contains 13 residues. Germline V gives CDR1 SGHDN, CDR2 FVKESK. CDR3 residues: CASSQVSGVKAFF. The CDR3 DNA reads as TGTGCCAGCAGCCAAGTATCAGGGGTAAAGGCTTTCTTT.

The chain combines TRBV6-6 with TRBJ2-1, with TRBD2 matching 9 bases. This CDR3 comprises 15 residues. The germline gives CDR1 MNHNY, CDR2 SVGAGI (reference sequence). The trim removed 5 bases at V and 4 bases at J, leaving 6 bases unmatched. This chain's CDR3 is CASSLQREAYNEQFF. For the CDR3, the DNA is TGTGCCAGCAGTCTCCAGCGGGAGGCTTACAATGAGCAGTTCTTC.

This chain uses TRBV18 with TRBJ2-1; 11 bases align to TRBD2. V was pared by 0 bases and J by 4 bases, with 5 bases of the junction left unmatched. Germline V gene lookup returns CDR1 KGHSH and CDR2 LQKENI. This CDR3 is 17 amino acids long. CDR3 sequence reads: CASSPPPRTSGYNEQFF. The CDR3 coding sequence is TGTGCCAGCTCACCACCTCCCCGGACTAGCGGGTACAATGAGCAGTTCTTC.

This clone was seen a single time. J is TRBJ2-7 and V is TRBV10-2; 10 nucleotides line up with TRBD2. This CDR3 is 16 amino acids long. Germline-derived CDR1 and CDR2 are WSHSY and SAAADI. V lost 5 bases, J lost 4 bases, and 11 bases stayed unmatched. In DNA form, the CDR3 reads TGCGCCAGCAGTCTATCGCAAGCGGGAGGGCCTTACGAGCAGTACTTC. This gives the protein CASSLSQAGGPYEQYF.